This T cell receptor (beta chain) was obtained from a study of T cell clones after liver transplantation. Study information: Post-transplant blood was tracked for graft-donor-reactive T cell clones identified in a pre-transplant mixed lymphocyte reaction. Pre-transplant mixed lymphocyte reactions yielded third-party-reactive TCRbeta sequences as comparators for graft-donor-reactive sequences.

V was shortened by 1 base and J by 3 bases, with 13 bases between the two germline ends. The CDR3 runs 16 residues. In germline, CDR1 is LGHNA, CDR2 YNFKEQ. As to this clone: What it binds is not known.

Study outcomes and limitations: Circulating graft-donor-reactive CD4 TCRbeta sequences fell significantly post-transplant in most of the 8 subjects.

Measured with immunoSEQ multiplex PCR; TCRdb has only the in-frame clones, and not every one. This repertoire shows about 75,000 clones, about 85% found once; its top ten account for 2.1%. Thawed unstimulated PBMCs were FACS-sorted by CD3, CD4 and CD8 into two populations. This rearrangement joins TRBV4-2 to TRBJ1-3; the D gene is possibly TRBD1 (5 bases). The sequencing used CD4+ T cells from blood, collected around 50 months after liver transplant. The TCR originated in a human patient who received a liver transplant. Some T cells may possibly be graft donor cells. The CDR3 region is CASSQVGGADGNTIYF. Here the CDR3 DNA reads TGTGCCAGCAGCCAAGTGGGAGGGGCGGATGGAAACACCATATATTTT.